A single sample is the source of the 14 T cell receptor beta chains below, sequenced in a study of breast tumors, draining lymph nodes, adjacent tissues. Samples came from axillary lymph nodes draining the breast cancer. Via MiXCR, TCRdb re-called the multiplex PCR reads, giving one row per CDR3 protein. The sample includes under 250,000 distinct CDR3 sequences, approximately 31% of them seen just once. What was sequenced was axillary lymph node tissue. The receptor source for this set is a female donor with breast cancer. Some clones in this sample may be carry-over from other donors' samples.

The V and J genes are TRBV7-6 and TRBJ1-1; 7 positions agree with TRBD1. V shed 0 bases and J 4 bases; nucleotides not matched to a gene: 11. Germline V CDR1 and CDR2: SGHVS, FNYEAQ. The length of the CDR3 is 17 residues. The CDR3 region has the DNA TGTGCCAGCAGCTTAGCCGGGCAGGGCTCAGGGGGCACTGAAGCTTTCTTT. Its protein is CASSLAGQGSGGTEAFF.

Comment on this clonotype: This may stem from a read error, because a much larger clone lies one nucleotide away. V and J are TRBV9 and TRBJ2-1; 10 bases agree with TRBD2. CDR1 and CDR2 from the germline V gene are SGDLS and YYNGEE. The CDR3 contains 15 residues. CDR3 loop: CASRGGTSENNERFF. The CDR3 coding sequence is TGTGCCAGCAGGGGTGGGACTAGCGAGAACAATGAGCGGTTCTTC. Full variable domain (missing parts from reference TRBV9 and TRBJ2-1): DSGVTQTPKHLITATGQRVTLRCSPRSGDLSVYWYQQSLDQGLQFLIQYYNGEERAKGNILERFSAQQFPDLHSELNLSSLELGDSALYFCASRGGTSENNERFFGPGTRLTVL.

Many counts were recorded for this clonotype. The rearrangement links TRBV5-1 to TRBJ2-3; 8 bases fit TRBD2. The CDR3 loop spans 15 amino acids. V lost 3 bases to trimming and J lost 0 bases; unmatched junction nucleotides: 3. Germline assignment: CDR1 SGHRS and CDR2 YFSETQ. Written as DNA, the CDR3 is TGCGCCAGCAGCTGGAGCGGGAGAAGCACAGATACGCAGTATTTT. This translates into CASSWSGRSTDTQYF.

This clonotype was seen at least ten times. The V gene is TRBV4-1, the J gene TRBJ2-2; 10 bases are shared with TRBD2. CDR1 is MGHRA and CDR2 is YSYEKL in the germline V gene. The CDR3 extends over 16 amino acids. Trimming cost V 4 bases and J 4 bases; bases outside gene matches: 6. CDR3: CASSRQREGLTGELFF. DNA of the CDR3: TGCGCCAGCAGCCGTCAGCGGGAGGGCCTCACCGGGGAGCTGTTTTTT.

The rearrangement uses TRBV27 and TRBJ2-1; the D gene is possibly TRBD1 (6 bases). Trimming took 6 bases from V and 5 from J, leaving 11 bases between them. The CDR3 is 13 amino acids. Germline lookup yields CDR1 MNHEY and CDR2 SMNVEV (reference sequence). In DNA, the CDR3 is TGTGCCAGCAGGGGGGCGGCACACAATGAGCAGTTCTTC. It encodes CASRGAAHNEQFF.

This clonotype was seen many times. The V gene is TRBV20-1, the J gene TRBJ1-2; maybe TRBD1 (5 bases). Germline V gives CDR1 DFQATT, CDR2 SNEGSKA (reference sequence). This CDR3 has 16 residues. The germline V and J ends were trimmed by 1 base and 5 bases, with 20 bases remaining between them. CDR3 loop: CSARGTTVVQKYGYTF. The CDR3, as DNA: TGCAGTGCTAGAGGAACGACAGTAGTCCAGAAGTATGGCTACACCTTC.

The rearrangement joins TRBV5-5 to TRBJ1-3; D possibly corresponds to TRBD1 (5 bases). Per the germline V gene, CDR1 is SGHKS and CDR2 is YYEKEE (reference sequence). The V gene lost 6 bases and the J gene lost 4 bases, with 17 bases spanning the gap. This CDR3 has 15 amino acids. The chain's CDR3 is CASNRGGGEGNTIYF. In DNA, the CDR3 is TGTGCCAGCAATCGCGGGGGTGGGGAAGGAAACACCATATATTTT.

This sequence joins TRBV7-3 and TRBJ2-7, with TRBD2 identical over 7 bases. The CDR3 has 16 amino acids. Germline V lookup: CDR1 SGHTA, CDR2 FQGTGA. After removal of 1 base from V and 3 bases from J, the junction contained 9 bases not matched to a gene. As DNA, the CDR3 is TGTGCCAGCAGCTTAAGGGGGGGGACTAAGCACTACGAGCAGTACTTC. It encodes CASSLRGGTKHYEQYF. Drawing the rest from reference TRBV7-3 and TRBJ2-7, the complete variable domain is GAGVSQTPSNKVTEKGKYVELRCDPISGHTALYWYRQSLGQGPEFLIYFQGTGAADDSGLPNDRFFAVRPEGSVSTLKIQRTERGDSAVYLCASSLRGGTKHYEQYFGPGTRLTVT.

The rearrangement uses TRBV7-2 and TRBJ1-2; 8 bases line up with TRBD1. The V segment lost 5 bases and the J segment 8 bases; nucleotides outside the gene matches: 16. The CDR3 extends over 16 amino acids. In germline, CDR1 is SGHTA, CDR2 FQGNSA. As DNA, the CDR3 is TGTGCCAGCAGCCCGAAGAAACTCGGACAGGGAAGCGGCTACACCTTC. Residues: CASSPKKLGQGSGYTF.

At least ten counts were recorded for this clonotype. The J gene is TRBJ2-2, the V gene TRBV9; TRBD2 agrees at 8 bases. The CDR3 is 16 amino acids. CDR1 is SGDLS and CDR2 is YYNGEE in the germline V gene. With V trimmed by 6 bases and J by 4 bases, 11 bases remained unmatched. In DNA form, the CDR3 reads TGTGCCAGCACCCGACTAGCGCCCTCGGTCACCGGGGAGCTGTTTTTT. Translating gives CASTRLAPSVTGELFF.

This clonotype was detected only a few times. This may be a read error, as it is one base from a much larger clone. The CDR3 does not close with the conserved phenylalanine or tryptophan, likely indicating a read error. This chain joins TRBV5-1 and TRBJ2-1; 7 bases match TRBD2. V lost 2 bases and J lost 8; bases outside the gene matches: 10. This CDR3 is built from 15 residues. Germline lookup yields CDR1 SGHRS and CDR2 YFSETQ. The CDR3 reads CASSLSGEVVDEQFL. The CDR3 DNA is TGCGCCAGCAGCTTAAGCGGGGAGGTCGTCGATGAGCAGTTCCTC.

This clonotype was picked up a small number of times. The chain uses TRBV10-1 and TRBJ2-7, with D perhaps matching TRBD1 or TRBD2 (6 bases each). Trimming left V 6 bases short and J 2 bases short, with 17 bases between. Germline V gene lookup returns CDR1 WNHNN and CDR2 SYGVQD (reference sequence). The CDR3 is made up of 15 amino acids. CDR3 bases: TGCGCCAGCAGCACCGTTGTTAGGGGGGCCTACGAGCAGTACTTC. Its protein product is CASSTVVRGAYEQYF.

This clonotype was seen at least ten times. The chain couples TRBV6-1 to TRBJ2-1; D call uncertain. The CDR3 is 11 amino acids. Trimming stripped 1 base from V and 10 bases from J, with 5 bases between. CDR1 and CDR2 from the germline V gene are MNHNS and SASEGT. In DNA, the CDR3 is TGTGCCAGCAGTGAAGTTTGGGAGCAGTTCTTC. Its translation is CASSEVWEQFF.

DNA for the CDR3: TGTGCCAGCTCACCGGGGGGGGTGAACACTGAAGCTTTCTTT. It specifies CASSPGGVNTEAFF. This sequence joins TRBV18 and TRBJ1-1; tentative D call: TRBD1 (5 bases). Germline lookup yields CDR1 KGHSH and CDR2 LQKENI. Trimming took 3 bases from V and 0 from J, leaving 8 bases between them. The CDR3 is made up of 14 amino acids.